The T cell receptor (beta chain) described here comes from a study of T-cell memory formation after mild COVID-19. Turning to the study itself: The study found TCR clusters largely donor specific.

The CDR3 totals 18 residues. The trim removed 7 bases at V and 1 base at J, leaving 15 bases unmatched. Study-level findings and limits: Clones contracting across day 15 to 85 had a balanced CD4/CD8 profile; later expanding clones leaned CD4+. Pre-infection memory already had some responding clones, implying cross-reactive memory joined.

TCRdb re-derived calls from the 5' RACE reads in MiXCR, one entry per CDR3 protein. The table shows 150,000 to 200,000 distinct CDR3 sequences, with roughly 23% occurring only once. To note about this clonotype: What it binds is unknown.

The chain uses TRBV12-3 or TRBV12-4 and TRBJ2-7; 11 bases match TRBD2. The receptor comes from an adult woman who had mild COVID-19 (a few samples of this study predate the infection). Cell type and time point are not known. Sequencing was carried out using PBMCs or a T cell subset sorted from them (not recorded which). In nucleotides, the CDR3 is TGTGCCAGCACTCCGGGACTAGCGGCAACGGTTCGGTCCTACGAGCAGTACTTC. It translates to CASTPGLAATVRSYEQYF.